The 10 T cell receptor beta chains below come from one sample, sequenced in a study of tumor-infiltrating lymphocytes in localized non-small cell lung cancer. The method was immunoSEQ multiplex PCR; TCRdb's version includes in-frame clones alone and lacks a portion of them. The sample records thousands of clones, 74% being singletons. The sequenced material came from lung tumor tissue. These receptors all stem from a human donor with non-small cell lung cancer.

The genes are TRBV11-3 and TRBJ2-2, with D tentatively TRBD1 (6 bases). The V gene lost 5 bases and the J gene lost 1 base, with 8 bases spanning the gap. The CDR3 has 14 residues. Germline values: CDR1 SGHNT, CDR2 YENEEA. CDR3 DNA sequence: TGTGCCAGCAGCCCACAGGGGAACACCGGGGAGCTGTTTTTT. It encodes CASSPQGNTGELFF. The variable domain in full, with the rest retrieved from reference TRBV11-3 and TRBJ2-2, is EAGVVQSPRYKIIEKKQPVAFWCNPISGHNTLYWYLQNLGQGPELLIRYENEEAVDDSQLPKDRFSAERLKGVDSTLKIQPAELGDSAVYLCASSPQGNTGELFFGEGSRLTVL.

The chain combines TRBV27 with TRBJ1-5; D ambiguous. This CDR3 spans 16 amino acids. Per germline, CDR1 MNHEY and CDR2 SMNVEV (reference sequence). Trimming stripped 5 bases from V and 2 bases from J, with 16 bases between. The CDR3 bases are TGTGCCAGCAGTCAAATAGCGGGGTCGGGCAATCAGCCCCAGCATTTT. Translated: CASSQIAGSGNQPQHF.

This rearrangement joins TRBV19 to TRBJ2-2; 9 nucleotides align to TRBD1. V gave up 8 bases and J gave up 3 bases; unmatched junction bases: 4. Germline V lookup: CDR1 LNHDA, CDR2 SQIVND (reference sequence). This CDR3 contains 14 residues. The CDR3 bases are TGTGCCAGTGTTCGGGACAGGGACACCGGGGAGCTGTTTTTT. Translated: CASVRDRDTGELFF. Combining the CDR3 with reference TRBV19 and TRBJ2-2 gives the whole variable domain DGGITQSPKYLFRKEGQNVTLSCEQNLNHDAMYWYRQDPGQGLRLIYYSQIVNDFQKGDIAEGYSVSREKKESFPLTVTSAQKNPTAFYLCASVRDRDTGELFFGEGSRLTVL.

This clone was found a few times. In DNA form, the CDR3 reads TGCGCCAGCAGCGAAAACACTGAAGCTTTCTTT. Translation: CASSENTEAFF. The genes are TRBV5-1 and TRBJ1-1; D unclear. From germline, CDR1 is SGHRS and CDR2 YFSETQ. The CDR3 contains 11 residues. The ends were cut back, 4 bases at V and 2 bases at J, with 3 bases in the middle.

This rearrangement joins TRBV7-2 to TRBJ1-1, with D maybe TRBD1 (5 bases). The V and J ends lost 4 bases and 1 base respectively, with 13 bases between them. Germline V CDR1 and CDR2: SGHTA, FQGNSA. CDR3 length: 15 residues. In DNA, the CDR3 is TGTGCCAGCAGCTCAACAGCAGGGCAGAACACTGAAGCTTTCTTT. Its translation is CASSSTAGQNTEAFF. The whole variable domain, remainder taken from reference TRBV7-2 and TRBJ1-1, is GAGVSQSPSNKVTEKGKDVELRCDPISGHTALYWYRQSLGQGLEFLIYFQGNSAPDKSGLPSDRFSAERTGGSVSTLTIQRTQQEDSAVYLCASSSTAGQNTEAFFGQGTRLTVV.

The V and J genes are TRBV19 and TRBJ2-1, with 14 bases that match TRBD2. The CDR3 is 16 amino acids. Germline trimming cut 4 bases from V and 8 bases from J; bases unmatched to any gene: 7. CDR1 is LNHDA and CDR2 is SQIVND in the germline V gene (reference sequence). The CDR3 nucleotides are TGTGCCAGTAGTACTCGACTAGCGGGGGGGAAGTATGAGCAGTTCTTC. Translation: CASSTRLAGGKYEQFF.

About this clone itself: The junction and the germline gene differ at one end; a read error may be behind it. This chain joins TRBV9 and TRBJ2-1, with D possibly matching TRBD2 (6 bases). Germline CDR1 reads SGDLS; CDR2 reads YYNGEE. The CDR3 extends over 15 amino acids. CDR3 in amino acids: CASNVVTGVYNEQFF. Here the CDR3 DNA reads TGTGCCAGCAACGTAGTTACGGGGGTCTACAATGAGCAGTTCTTC.

This clone was detected only a few times. The genes are TRBV2 and TRBJ2-7; 7 positions agree with TRBD2. This CDR3 comprises 17 residues. From germline, CDR1 is SNHLY and CDR2 FYNNEI. The V gene end was trimmed by 8 bases and the J gene end by 5 bases; junction bases not matched to a gene: 21. The CDR3 sequence is CASSGEGRSTRTDEQYF. CDR3 nucleotides: TGTGCCAGCTCGGGGGAGGGAAGAAGTACCCGTACGGACGAGCAGTACTTC.

This rearrangement joins TRBV5-1 to TRBJ2-7, with D perhaps given as TRBD1 or TRBD2 (5 bases each). The CDR3 extends over 15 amino acids. Trimming took off 0 bases at V and 6 bases at J, with 16 bases between the two ends. In germline, CDR1 is SGHRS, CDR2 YFSETQ. The DNA of the CDR3 is TGCGCCAGCAGCTTGGCCGGGACCGTCGGGGCCGAGCAGTACTTC. Translated: CASSLAGTVGAEQYF.

This clone was counted a few times. The rearrangement uses TRBV6-5 and TRBJ2-3; 7 bases align to TRBD2. J gave up 1 base and V 6 bases, and 7 bases lay outside the gene matches. The length of the CDR3 is 15 residues. Germline V gene sequence: CDR1 MNHEY, CDR2 SVGAGI. The CDR3 bases are TGTGCCAGCAGCTCGACTAGCTCTGGCACAGATACGCAGTATTTT. It yields the protein CASSSTSSGTDTQYF.